These 15 T cell receptor beta chains were sequenced from one sample in a study of shared clonotypes between healthy human individuals. The data were produced by immunoSEQ multiplex PCR, yet TCRdb's version contains in-frame clones alone and is incomplete. The repertoire holds under 650,000 clones, with less than 96% as singletons. Source material: naive CD4+ T cells sorted from blood. This sample's subset: CD45RA+ positively selected. These receptors were collected from a woman younger than 45 in good health.

This clone came up a few times. The genes are TRBV25-1 and TRBJ2-1; no definite D call. Germline CDR1 and CDR2: MGHDK and SYGVNS. The CDR3 consists of 12 residues. V lost 4 bases and J lost 4, with 5 bases in between. The CDR3, as DNA: TGTGCCAGCAGTGGAGCGTACAATGAGCAGTTCTTC. Protein: CASSGAYNEQFF.

This clone was counted only a few times. V and J are TRBV27 and TRBJ2-7; 7 bases line up with TRBD2. The CDR3 has 14 amino acids. The ends lost 3 bases at V and 4 bases at J; junction bases unmatched: 6. The germline V gene encodes CDR1 MNHEY and CDR2 SMNVEV (reference sequence). DNA for the CDR3: TGTGCCAGCAGTTTGGGGCGGGAGTCTTACGAGCAGTACTTC. Protein product: CASSLGRESYEQYF.

The CDR3 sequence is CASSPFQGQGVADTEAFF. The CDR3 DNA reads as TGTGCCAGCTCACCCTTCCAGGGACAGGGGGTTGCGGACACTGAAGCTTTCTTT. The chain joins TRBV18 to TRBJ1-1; 11 positions match TRBD1. V was clipped by 3 bases and J by 3 bases; unmatched bases: 12. Per germline, CDR1 KGHSH and CDR2 LQKENI. The CDR3 length is 18 residues.

The chain employs TRBV7-2 and TRBJ2-7; D not resolved. This CDR3 contains 14 residues. Germline V gene data show CDR1 as SGHTA and CDR2 as FQGNSA. The ends were cut back, 5 bases at V and 7 bases at J, with 18 bases in the middle. CDR3 in DNA: TGTGCCAGCAGCCAGGACCCCTCGTCGTTTGAGCAGTACTTC. This codes for CASSQDPSSFEQYF.

The V call is TRBV28, the J call TRBJ2-7; the D gene is possibly TRBD1 (5 bases). Germline V gives CDR1 MDHEN, CDR2 SYDVKM. V lost 6 bases, J lost 4 bases, and 13 bases lay in between. The CDR3 is made up of 13 amino acids. The CDR3 DNA is TGTGCCAGCAGGGTTCAGGGCCCTTACGAGCAGTACTTC. It codes for CASRVQGPYEQYF.

The chain combines TRBV7-7 with TRBJ2-1; TRBD2 might be the D (6 bases). Germline V gene data show CDR1 as SSHAT and CDR2 as FNYEAQ (reference sequence). Between the trimmed V and J ends, which lost 4 bases and 9 bases, there was a span of 19 bases. CDR3 length: 15 residues. The CDR3 spells CASSSSPGGLAEQFF. CDR3 nucleotide sequence: TGTGCCAGCAGCTCCAGCCCTGGGGGACTTGCTGAGCAGTTCTTC.

J is TRBJ2-5 and V is TRBV28; D may be TRBD1 (6 bases). CDR1 and CDR2 (germline): MDHEN, SYDVKM. V gave up 0 bases and J gave up 2 bases, with 7 bases separating them. The CDR3 consists of 14 residues. The CDR3 region is CASSLWDRQETQYF. The CDR3 nucleotides read TGTGCCAGCAGTTTATGGGACAGACAAGAGACCCAGTACTTC.

This chain joins TRBV18 and TRBJ2-7, with 7 nucleotides matching TRBD2. V lost 1 base and J lost 0; bases outside the gene matches: 6. The CDR3 is made up of 16 amino acids. Germline values: CDR1 KGHSH, CDR2 LQKENI. The DNA of the CDR3 is TGTGCCAGCTCACCACGACTAGCTGACATCTCCTACGAGCAGTACTTC. This sequence encodes CASSPRLADISYEQYF.

The chain links TRBV19 to TRBJ2-7; TRBD2 matches at 11 bases. Germline V lookup: CDR1 LNHDA, CDR2 SQIVND (reference sequence). CDR3 length equals 16 residues. Trimming cost V 4 bases and J 2 bases; bases outside gene matches: 7. CDR3 in DNA: TGTGCCAGTAGTACCCGGACTAGCGGGTCGACCTACGAGCAGTACTTC. Its translation is CASSTRTSGSTYEQYF. The full variable domain, its missing parts supplied by reference TRBV19 and TRBJ2-7, is DGGITQSPKYLFRKEGQNVTLSCEQNLNHDAMYWYRQDPGQGLRLIYYSQIVNDFQKGDIAEGYSVSREKKESFPLTVTSAQKNPTAFYLCASSTRTSGSTYEQYFGPGTRLTVT.

This chain connects TRBV19 to TRBJ2-1; 7 nucleotides match TRBD2. In germline, CDR1 is LNHDA, CDR2 SQIVND (reference sequence). V gave up 6 bases and J gave up 2 bases; unmatched junction bases: 4. CDR3 length equals 14 residues. The CDR3 sequence is CASRREVAYNEQFF. The CDR3 DNA sequence: TGTGCCAGTAGACGGGAGGTGGCCTACAATGAGCAGTTCTTC.

V and J are TRBV2 and TRBJ2-4; D is perhaps TRBD1 (8 bases). The germline gives CDR1 SNHLY, CDR2 FYNNEI. V lost 4 bases and J lost 2, with 15 bases in between. CDR3 size: 16 residues. Here the CDR3 DNA reads TGTGCCAGCAGTGGAGACAGGGGAGGGACCAAAAACATTCAGTACTTC. It translates to CASSGDRGGTKNIQYF.

This chain connects TRBV19 to TRBJ2-7; 10 bases agree with TRBD1. V lost 1 base to trimming and J lost 6 bases; unmatched junction nucleotides: 6. The CDR3 sequence is 15 residues long. Germline assignment: CDR1 LNHDA and CDR2 SQIVND (reference sequence). In nucleotides, the CDR3 is TGTGCCAGTAGTATAGCCGGGACAGGGGCCCGCGAGCAGTACTTC. Translating gives CASSIAGTGAREQYF.

This rearrangement joins TRBV14 to TRBJ1-1; D unresolved. This CDR3 has 15 amino acids. Looked up from germline, CDR1 is SGHDN and CDR2 is FVKESK. V lost 0 bases and J 2 bases, leaving 10 bases between the germline ends. The CDR3 DNA reads TGTGCCAGCAGCCAAGATTTAGCTAGAAACACTGAAGCTTTCTTT. This sequence encodes CASSQDLARNTEAFF.

The V call is TRBV29-1, the J call TRBJ2-5; the D gene is possibly TRBD2 (5 bases). The DNA matches TRBJ2-7 better at its end, which makes the J call doubtful. From germline, CDR1 is SQVTM and CDR2 ANQGSEA. CDR3 size: 12 residues. This chain's CDR3 is CSAIRDLHEQYF. In DNA form, the CDR3 reads TGCAGCGCTATCCGGGATCTCCACGAGCAGTACTTC.

The sample holds one count of this clone. This chain connects TRBV4-1 to TRBJ1-2; 7 nucleotides line up with TRBD1. Germline V lookup: CDR1 MGHRA, CDR2 YSYEKL. J was trimmed by 8 bases and V by 2 bases; bases with no gene match: 8. This CDR3 comprises 14 residues. This CDR3 reads CASSQPFDRVGYTF. As DNA, the CDR3 is TGCGCCAGCAGCCAACCCTTTGACAGGGTAGGCTACACCTTC.